This TCR beta chain was recorded in a study of beta chain features in type 1 diabetes listed by TCRdb under 2018. With respect to the entire study: Patients and healthy donors did not differ in mean age, gender distribution, total cell number or subset yield. In the study, recently diagnosed type 1 diabetes patients and matched healthy donors were compared on the TCRB repertoires of their sorted circulating CD4+ T cell subsets. Regulatory and stem cell-like memory subsets were obtained from only 8 patients and roughly eight healthy donors, while naive and central memory subsets were obtained from all 28 donors. A total of 107,917,701 sorted cells were examined across all samples, and the number of cells per subset was strongly correlated with RNA yield.

Paper-wide results and their limitations: Naive, central memory and regulatory TCRB repertoires appeared to be more alike among patients than among healthy donors. At VDJ recombination sites, type 1 diabetes patients had fewer insertions and more deleted nucleotides, which implies abnormalities in thymic rearrangement. A moderate but significant shortening of TCRB CDR3 length was observed in type 1 diabetes patients in all four CD4+ subsets. Because cDNA rather than genomic DNA was sequenced, highly expressing activated cells could have been over-represented, although no difference in activation and CD3 levels was found between groups. Shorter templates might have been favored by PCR, but patient and control samples were amplified and corrected together, so both groups would have been affected equally by any skew. Only small numbers of individuals were included in the HLA sub-analyses, which left unresolved whether HLA type had any influence on TCRB rearrangement.

Each donor gave one peripheral blood draw, averaging roughly 120 mL, which was collected into heparinised tubes. Using a panel that included CD45RO, CCR7, CD25, CD127, CD95 and CD27, naive, central memory, regulatory and stem cell-like memory CD4+ T cells were sorted on a BD FACSAria II. All sorted populations exceeded 98% purity. PBMCs were isolated right away by Lymphoprep density gradient centrifugation and were stained directly, without culture. So that batch effects would be minimized, each experiment stained and sorted samples in pairs, pairing one healthy donor with one patient. As for this clone: Its cognate antigen has yet to be identified. Per-base quality was not reported, and no clone a single base away is much larger than it.

Between the V and J ends, shortened by 10 bases and 8 bases respectively, the junction contains 11 bases. Measured from the cysteine to the phenylalanine, the CDR3 is 11 residues long. Only the CDR3 region is kept as DNA, spanning 33 bases read in frame from base 1. According to the germline V gene, CDR1 reads SNHLY and CDR2 reads FYNNEI. The High Capacity cDNA Reverse Transcription Kit was used to reverse transcribe all of the isolated RNA, meaning that expressed TCRB transcripts were what got sequenced. Deep immunoSEQ sequencing was applied to naive, central memory and regulatory T cell samples, giving an average of around 3.8 million total reads per sample. Sorted cells were lysed in RLT buffer, and RNA was extracted using DNase-treated RNeasy Micro or Mini kits according to cell number. Each cell subset was processed separately to prevent cross-contamination, with patient and healthy donor samples processed together. TCRB sequences were amplified from cDNA with the immunoSEQ multiplex PCR, producing 87-bp fragments spanning the CDR3 region. Sequencing of the amplicons was performed on the Illumina HiSeq platform. The authors processed their data as follows. PCR bias was corrected computationally using synthetic template baselines, and reads within Hamming distance 2 were collapsed, with unmergeable singletons discarded. By aligning reads against IMGT, V, D and J genes, CDR3 length, and insertions or deletions at six rearrangement sites were assigned. Within each subset, clonotype counts were normalized to sorted cell number, after which true diversity and Gini coefficients were computed with the tcR R package. The overlap coefficient, calculated on TCRB nucleotide sequences, was used to measure repertoire sharing. Out-of-frame TCRB sequences from naive cells were analyzed as a proxy for the pre-selection repertoire. TCRdb's version of the immuneACCESS table is confined to in-frame rearrangements and falls short of the full clone set. An unresolved V gene accounts for under half of the shortfall where checked; the remainder is of unknown origin. That table supplies the V and J calls and clone size; D and trimming were determined from the DNA. The sample yields 200,000 to 300,000 clones; around 21% were counted once. The ten largest account for 0.028% of the sample.

The TCR sequence derives from a woman aged 40-49 years with type 1 diabetes. Sample: naive CD4+ T cells from blood. The cell subset or site label here, explained by the study, means: true naive CD4+ T cells. The V gene is TRBV2 and the J gene is TRBJ1-4; too little of a D gene remains to name it. The nucleotides are TGTGCCATCCAAGGAGGGGAAAAACTGTTTTTT. This gives the protein CAIQGGEKLFF.